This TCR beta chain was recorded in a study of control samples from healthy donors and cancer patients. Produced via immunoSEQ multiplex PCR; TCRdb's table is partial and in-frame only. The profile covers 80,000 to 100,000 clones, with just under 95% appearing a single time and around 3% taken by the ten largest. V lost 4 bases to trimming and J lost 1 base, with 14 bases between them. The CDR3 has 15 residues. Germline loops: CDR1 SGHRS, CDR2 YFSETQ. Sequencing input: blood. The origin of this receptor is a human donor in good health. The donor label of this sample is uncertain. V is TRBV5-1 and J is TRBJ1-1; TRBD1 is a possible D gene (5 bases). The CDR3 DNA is TGCGCCAGCAGCGGTCCAGGGCAGACGAACACTGAAGCTTTCTTT. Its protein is CASSGPGQTNTEAFF.